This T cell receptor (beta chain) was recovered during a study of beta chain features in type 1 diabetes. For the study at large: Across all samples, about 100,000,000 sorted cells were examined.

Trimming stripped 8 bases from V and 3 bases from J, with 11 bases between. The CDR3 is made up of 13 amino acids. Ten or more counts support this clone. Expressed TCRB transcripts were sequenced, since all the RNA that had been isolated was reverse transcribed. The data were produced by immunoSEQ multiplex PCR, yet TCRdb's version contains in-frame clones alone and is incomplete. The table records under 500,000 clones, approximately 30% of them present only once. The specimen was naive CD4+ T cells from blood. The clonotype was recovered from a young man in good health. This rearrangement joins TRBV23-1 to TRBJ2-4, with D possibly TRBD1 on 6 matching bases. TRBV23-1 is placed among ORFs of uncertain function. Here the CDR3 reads CASWQGHKNIQYF. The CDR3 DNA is TGCGCCAGCTGGCAGGGGCACAAAAACATTCAGTACTTC.